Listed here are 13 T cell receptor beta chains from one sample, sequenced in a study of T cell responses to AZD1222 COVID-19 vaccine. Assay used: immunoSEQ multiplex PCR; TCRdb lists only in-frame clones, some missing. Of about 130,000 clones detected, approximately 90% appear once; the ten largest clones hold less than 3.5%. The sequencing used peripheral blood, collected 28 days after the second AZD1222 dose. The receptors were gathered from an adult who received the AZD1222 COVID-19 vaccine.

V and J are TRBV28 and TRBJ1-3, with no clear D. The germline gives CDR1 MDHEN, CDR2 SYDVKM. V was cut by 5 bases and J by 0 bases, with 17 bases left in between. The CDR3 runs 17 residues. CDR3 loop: CASSPTSGNPSGNTIYF. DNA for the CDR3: TGTGCCAGCAGTCCAACCTCGGGAAACCCCTCTGGAAACACCATATATTTT.

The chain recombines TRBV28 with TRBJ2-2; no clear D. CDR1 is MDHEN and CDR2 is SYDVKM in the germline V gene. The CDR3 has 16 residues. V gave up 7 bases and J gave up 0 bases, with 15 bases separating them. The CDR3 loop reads CASTEWGSSNTGELFF. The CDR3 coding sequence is TGTGCCAGCACCGAATGGGGTAGTTCGAACACCGGGGAGCTGTTTTTT. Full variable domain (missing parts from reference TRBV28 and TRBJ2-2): DVKVTQSSRYLVKRTGEKVFLECVQDMDHENMFWYRQDPGLGLRLIYFSYDVKMKEKGDIPEGYSVSREKKERFSLILESASTNQTSMYLCASTEWGSSNTGELFFGEGSRLTVL.

This CDR3 reads CALQQGGSVGELFF. For the CDR3, the DNA is TGTGCTCTTCAACAGGGGGGCTCGGTCGGGGAGCTGTTTTTT. The chain links TRBV6-5 to TRBJ2-2, with 8 bases lining up with TRBD1. CDR1 and CDR2 (germline): MNHEY, SVGAGI. The CDR3 is made up of 14 amino acids.

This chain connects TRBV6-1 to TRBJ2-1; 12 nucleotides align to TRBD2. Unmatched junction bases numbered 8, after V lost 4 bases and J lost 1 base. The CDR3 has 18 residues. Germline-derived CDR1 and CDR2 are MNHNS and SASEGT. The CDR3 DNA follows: TGTGCCAGCAGTGGGGCCGGGACTAGCGGGTATTCCTACAATGAGCAGTTCTTC. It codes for CASSGAGTSGYSYNEQFF.

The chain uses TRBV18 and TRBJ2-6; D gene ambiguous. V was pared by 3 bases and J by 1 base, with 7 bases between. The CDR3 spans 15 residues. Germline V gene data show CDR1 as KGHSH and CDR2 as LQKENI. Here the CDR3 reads CASSPGRSGANVLTF. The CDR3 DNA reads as TGTGCCAGCTCACCCGGCCGGTCTGGGGCCAACGTCCTGACTTTC.

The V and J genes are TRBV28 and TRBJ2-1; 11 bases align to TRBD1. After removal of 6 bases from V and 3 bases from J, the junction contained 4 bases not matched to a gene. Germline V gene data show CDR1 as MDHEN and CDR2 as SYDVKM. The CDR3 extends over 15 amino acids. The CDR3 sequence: CASRSGTGGYNEQFF. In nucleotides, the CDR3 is TGTGCCAGCAGATCTGGGACAGGGGGCTACAATGAGCAGTTCTTC.

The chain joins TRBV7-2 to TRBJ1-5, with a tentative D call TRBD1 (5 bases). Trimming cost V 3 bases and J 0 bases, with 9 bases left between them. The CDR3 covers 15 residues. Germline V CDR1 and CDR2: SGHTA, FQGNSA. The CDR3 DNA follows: TGTGCCAGCAGCTTGGGACCGGTTAGCAATCAGCCCCAGCATTTT. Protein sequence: CASSLGPVSNQPQHF.

The CDR3 here is CASSNRQVNSPLHF. In nucleotides, the CDR3 is TGTGCCAGCAGTAACAGACAGGTTAATTCACCCCTCCACTTT. This chain uses TRBV3-1 (or the pseudogene TRBV3-2) with TRBJ1-6; weak D call: TRBD1 (6 bases). Germline V gene lookup returns CDR1 LGHDT and CDR2 YNNKEL (reference sequence). The ends were cut back, 6 bases at V and 6 bases at J, with 12 bases in the middle. This CDR3 contains 14 residues.

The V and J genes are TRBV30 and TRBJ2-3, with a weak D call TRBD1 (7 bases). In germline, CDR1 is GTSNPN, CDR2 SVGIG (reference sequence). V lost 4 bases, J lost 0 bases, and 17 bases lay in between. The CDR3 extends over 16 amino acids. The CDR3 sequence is CAWKGGAGQSTDTQYF. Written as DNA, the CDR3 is TGTGCCTGGAAAGGTGGGGCGGGACAGAGCACAGATACGCAGTATTTT.

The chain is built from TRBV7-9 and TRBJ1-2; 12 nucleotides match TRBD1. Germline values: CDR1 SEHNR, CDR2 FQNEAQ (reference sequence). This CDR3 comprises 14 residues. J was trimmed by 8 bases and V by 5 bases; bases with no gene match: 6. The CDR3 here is CASSRGQGAPGYTF. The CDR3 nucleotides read TGTGCCAGCAGCCGGGGACAGGGGGCGCCCGGCTACACCTTC.

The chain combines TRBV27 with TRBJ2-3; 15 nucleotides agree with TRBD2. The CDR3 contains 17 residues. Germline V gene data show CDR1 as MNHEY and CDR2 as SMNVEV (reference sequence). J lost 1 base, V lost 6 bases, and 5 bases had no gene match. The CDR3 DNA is TGTGCCAGCAGATCGGGACTAGCGGGAGGTGGCACAGATACGCAGTATTTT. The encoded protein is CASRSGLAGGGTDTQYF.

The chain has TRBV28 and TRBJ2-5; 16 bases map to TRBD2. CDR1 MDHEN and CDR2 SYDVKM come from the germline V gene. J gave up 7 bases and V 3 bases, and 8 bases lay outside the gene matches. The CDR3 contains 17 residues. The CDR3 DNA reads TGTGCCAGCAGTTTCCTCACCGGGACTAGCGGGGGGGGGACCCAGTACTTC. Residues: CASSFLTGTSGGGTQYF.

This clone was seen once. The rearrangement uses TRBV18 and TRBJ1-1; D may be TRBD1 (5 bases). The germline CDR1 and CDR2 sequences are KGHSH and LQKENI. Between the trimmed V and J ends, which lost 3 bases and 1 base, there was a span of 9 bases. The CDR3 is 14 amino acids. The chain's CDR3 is CASSPTGGNTEAFF. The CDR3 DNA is TGTGCCAGCTCACCGACGGGGGGGAACACTGAAGCTTTCTTT.